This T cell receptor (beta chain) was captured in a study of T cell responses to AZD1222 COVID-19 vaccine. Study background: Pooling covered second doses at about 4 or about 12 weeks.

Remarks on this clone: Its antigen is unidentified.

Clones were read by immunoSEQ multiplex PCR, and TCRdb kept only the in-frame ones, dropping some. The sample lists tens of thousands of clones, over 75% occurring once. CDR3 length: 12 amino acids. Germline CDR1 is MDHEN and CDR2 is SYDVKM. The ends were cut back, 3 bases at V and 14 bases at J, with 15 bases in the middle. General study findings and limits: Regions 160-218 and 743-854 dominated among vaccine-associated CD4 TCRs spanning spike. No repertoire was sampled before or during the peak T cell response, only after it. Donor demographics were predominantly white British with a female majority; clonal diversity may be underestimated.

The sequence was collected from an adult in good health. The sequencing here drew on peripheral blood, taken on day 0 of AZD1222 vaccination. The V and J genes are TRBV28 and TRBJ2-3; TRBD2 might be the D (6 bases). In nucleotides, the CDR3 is TGTGCCAGCAGTTTGCCCGGCGGGAATCGGTATTTT. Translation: CASSLPGGNRYF.